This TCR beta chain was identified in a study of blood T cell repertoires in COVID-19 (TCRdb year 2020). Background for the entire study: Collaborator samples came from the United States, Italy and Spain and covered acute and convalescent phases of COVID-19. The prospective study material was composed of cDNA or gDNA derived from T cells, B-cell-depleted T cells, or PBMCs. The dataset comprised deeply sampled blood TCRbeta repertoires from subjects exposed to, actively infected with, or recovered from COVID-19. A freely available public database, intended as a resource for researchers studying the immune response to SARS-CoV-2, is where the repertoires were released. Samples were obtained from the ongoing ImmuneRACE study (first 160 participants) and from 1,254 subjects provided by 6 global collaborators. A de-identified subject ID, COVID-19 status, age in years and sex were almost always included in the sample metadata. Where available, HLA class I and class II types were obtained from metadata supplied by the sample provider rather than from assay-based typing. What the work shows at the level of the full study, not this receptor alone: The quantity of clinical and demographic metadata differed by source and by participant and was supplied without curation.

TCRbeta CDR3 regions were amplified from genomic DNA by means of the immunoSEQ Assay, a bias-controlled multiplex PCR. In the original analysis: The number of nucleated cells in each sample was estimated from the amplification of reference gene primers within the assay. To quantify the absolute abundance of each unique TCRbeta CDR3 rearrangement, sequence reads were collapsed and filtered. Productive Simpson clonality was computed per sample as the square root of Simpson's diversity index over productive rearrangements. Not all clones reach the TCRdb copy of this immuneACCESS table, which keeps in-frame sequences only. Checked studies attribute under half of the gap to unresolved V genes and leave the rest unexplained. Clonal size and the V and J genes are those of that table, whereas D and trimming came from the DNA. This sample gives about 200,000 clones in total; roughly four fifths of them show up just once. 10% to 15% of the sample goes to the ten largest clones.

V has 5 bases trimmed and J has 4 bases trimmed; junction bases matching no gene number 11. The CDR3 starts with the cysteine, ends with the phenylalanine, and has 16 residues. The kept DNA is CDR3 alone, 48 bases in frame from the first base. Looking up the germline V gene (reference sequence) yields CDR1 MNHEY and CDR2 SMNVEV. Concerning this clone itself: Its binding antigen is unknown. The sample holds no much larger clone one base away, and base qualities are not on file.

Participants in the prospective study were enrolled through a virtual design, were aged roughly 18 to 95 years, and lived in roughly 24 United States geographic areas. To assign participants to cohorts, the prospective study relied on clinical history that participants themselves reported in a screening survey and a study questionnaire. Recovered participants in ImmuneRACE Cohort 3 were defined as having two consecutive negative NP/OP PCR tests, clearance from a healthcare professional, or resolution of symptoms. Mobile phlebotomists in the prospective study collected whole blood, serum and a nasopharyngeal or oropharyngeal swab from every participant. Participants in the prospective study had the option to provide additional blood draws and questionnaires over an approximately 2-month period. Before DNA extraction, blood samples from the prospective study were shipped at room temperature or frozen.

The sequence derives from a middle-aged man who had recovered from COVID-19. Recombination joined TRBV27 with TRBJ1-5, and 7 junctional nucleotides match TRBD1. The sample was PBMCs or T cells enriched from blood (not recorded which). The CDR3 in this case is CASSPRRQGRNQPQHF. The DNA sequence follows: TGTGCCAGCAGTCCCCGGCGACAGGGCCGGAATCAGCCCCAGCATTTT.